One and the same sample provided the 17 T cell receptor beta chains below, sequenced in a study of blood T cell repertoires in COVID-19. The protocol was immunoSEQ multiplex PCR, while the TCRdb copy is restricted to in-frame clones and leaves out a portion. The sample carries approximately 150,000 clones, roughly 88% recorded once. The source material was peripheral blood. Receptor source: a woman aged 50 to 65 with acute or convalescent COVID-19.

This clone was counted a single time. This chain uses TRBV6-6 with TRBJ1-3; TRBD1 matches at 7 bases. The germline CDR1 and CDR2 sequences are MNHNY and SVGAGI (reference sequence). J was trimmed by 3 bases and V by 2 bases; bases with no gene match: 7. The CDR3 sequence is 16 residues long. CDR3 residues: CASSYARQGVGNTIYF. The CDR3 bases are TGTGCCAGCAGTTACGCGAGACAGGGAGTTGGAAACACCATATATTTT.

The J gene is TRBJ2-2, the V gene TRBV9; D unclear. Germline lookup yields CDR1 SGDLS and CDR2 YYNGEE. Trimming removed 3 bases at V and 0 bases at J, with 3 bases between. This CDR3 is 13 amino acids long. CDR3 DNA sequence: TGTGCCAGCAGCGCGGCGAACACCGGGGAGCTGTTTTTT. This encodes CASSAANTGELFF. The variable domain in full, completed from reference TRBV9 and TRBJ2-2, reads DSGVTQTPKHLITATGQRVTLRCSPRSGDLSVYWYQQSLDQGLQFLIQYYNGEERAKGNILERFSAQQFPDLHSELNLSSLELGDSALYFCASSAANTGELFFGEGSRLTVL.

This chain links TRBV7-6 with TRBJ2-5, with TRBD2 matching over 12 bases. Germline lookup yields CDR1 SGHVS and CDR2 FNYEAQ. The CDR3 has 16 residues. V shed 5 bases and J 4 bases; nucleotides not matched to a gene: 8. The CDR3 reads CASSALSSGGGETQYF. The CDR3 nucleotides read TGTGCCAGCAGCGCCCTATCTAGCGGGGGGGGAGAGACCCAGTACTTC.

The gene calls are TRBV10-3 and TRBJ1-2; the D gene is possibly TRBD1 (5 bases). The ends were cut back, 8 bases at V and 4 bases at J, with 17 bases in the middle. CDR3 length: 14 amino acids. Germline CDR1 and CDR2: ENHRY and SYGVKD. CDR3 in amino acids: CAIRPDSTFYGYTF. CDR3 in DNA: TGTGCCATCCGACCCGACAGCACTTTCTATGGCTACACCTTC.

The chain combines TRBV11-2 with TRBJ1-2, with TRBD1 matching over 7 bases. CDR1 is SGHAT, CDR2 FQNNGV, per germline. The CDR3 has 13 residues. The V gene end was trimmed by 5 bases and the J gene end by 8 bases; junction bases not matched to a gene: 8. CDR3 in amino acids: CASSTQGVRGYTF. The CDR3 DNA is TGTGCCAGCAGCACGCAGGGGGTTCGGGGCTACACCTTC. Supplemented by reference TRBV11-2 and TRBJ1-2, the full variable domain reads EAGVAQSPRYKIIEKRQSVAFWCNPISGHATLYWYQQILGQGPKLLIQFQNNGVVDDSQLPKDRFSAERLKGVDSTLKIQPAKLEDSAVYLCASSTQGVRGYTFGSGTRLTVV.

This clone has more than one count but fewer than ten. This chain connects TRBV5-5 to TRBJ1-6; D perhaps matches TRBD1 (6 bases). Germline lookup yields CDR1 SGHKS and CDR2 YYEKEE (reference sequence). V gave up 1 base and J gave up 11 bases, with 13 bases separating them. This CDR3 comprises 14 residues. CDR3 DNA: TGTGCCAGCAGCTTGAACAGGGAAATAGCACCCCTCCACTTT. Encoded protein: CASSLNREIAPLHF. The full variable domain, its missing parts supplied by reference TRBV5-5 and TRBJ1-6, is DAGVTQSPTHLIKTRGQQVTLRCSPISGHKSVSWYQQVLGQGPQFIFQYYEKEERGRGNFPDRFSARQFPNYSSELNVNALLLGDSALYLCASSLNREIAPLHFGNGTRLTVT.

This chain links TRBV19 with TRBJ2-1; D might be TRBD2 (6 bases). V was clipped by 3 bases and J by 12 bases, with 12 bases between them. This CDR3 has 12 amino acids. Germline V CDR1 and CDR2: LNHDA, SQIVND (reference sequence). This CDR3 is CASSIFTSPQFF. The DNA of the CDR3 is TGTGCCAGTAGTATCTTTACTAGCCCGCAGTTCTTC.

The V call is TRBV5-4, the J call TRBJ1-2, with a weak D call TRBD1 (6 bases). This CDR3 spans 13 amino acids. Trimming stripped 3 bases from V and 6 bases from J, with 12 bases between. Per the germline V gene, CDR1 is SGHNT and CDR2 is YYREEE (reference sequence). The chain's CDR3 is CASSWGPLDGYTF. The CDR3 nucleotides read TGTGCCAGCAGCTGGGGGCCGCTGGATGGCTACACCTTC.

This sequence joins TRBV2 and TRBJ1-3; weak D call: TRBD1 (6 bases). This CDR3 has 14 residues. CDR1 is SNHLY, CDR2 FYNNEI, per germline. The V end lost 5 bases, the J end lost 7 bases, and 15 bases lay between the germline ends. The CDR3: CASSLNRDINTIYF. The CDR3 bases are TGTGCCAGCAGTCTCAACAGGGACATTAACACCATATATTTT.

The CDR3: CASKTGGDEQFF. In nucleotides, the CDR3 is TGTGCCAGCAAAACAGGCGGGGATGAGCAGTTCTTC. V is TRBV12-3 or TRBV12-4 and J is TRBJ2-1; a possible D gene is TRBD2 (6 bases). This CDR3 is 12 amino acids long. Between the trimmed V and J ends, which lost 7 bases and 8 bases, there was a span of 12 bases.

CDR3: CATSDPTGWDYGYTF. DNA of the CDR3: TGTGCCACCAGTGACCCGACAGGGTGGGACTATGGCTACACCTTC. V usage is TRBV24-1 and J usage is TRBJ1-2; TRBD1 matches at 7 bases. The V and J ends lost 4 bases and 3 bases, in that order; junction bases with no gene match: 7. The CDR3 sequence is 15 residues long. Germline V gene data show CDR1 as KGHDR and CDR2 as SFDVKD.

The chain employs TRBV19 and TRBJ1-4; D call uncertain. Germline V CDR1 and CDR2: LNHDA, SQIVND (reference sequence). The CDR3 runs 17 residues. The V end lost 4 bases, the J end lost 3 bases, and 18 bases lay between the germline ends. The CDR3 DNA reads as TGTGCCAGTAGTAATCCCCCCATTCGCGGGGCTAATGAAAAACTGTTTTTT. Translated: CASSNPPIRGANEKLFF.

In this sample, this clone turned up a few times. The chain couples TRBV9 to TRBJ1-3, with 8 positions matching TRBD1. This CDR3 region has 16 residues. The V gene's germline CDR1 is SGDLS and CDR2 YYNGEE. Trimming removed 7 bases from V and 0 bases from J; junction bases left unmatched: 9. The CDR3 is CASGGTGGSSGNTIYF. The CDR3 DNA reads TGTGCCAGCGGAGGAACAGGGGGATCCTCTGGAAACACCATATATTTT.

The genes are TRBV28 and TRBJ2-2; 8 bases fit TRBD1. CDR3 length equals 18 residues. Germline CDR1 reads MDHEN; CDR2 reads SYDVKM. With 5 bases clipped from V and 1 base from J, the junction kept 12 bases outside the gene matches. The CDR3 loop reads CASSPIPWGQENTGELFF. The CDR3 region has the DNA TGTGCCAGCAGTCCCATTCCCTGGGGACAGGAGAACACCGGGGAGCTGTTTTTT.

The genes are TRBV19 and TRBJ2-2; 10 bases fit TRBD1. Trimming cost V 10 bases and J 6 bases; bases outside gene matches: 11. From germline, CDR1 is LNHDA and CDR2 SQIVND (reference sequence). This CDR3 comprises 15 residues. CDR3 nucleotides: TGTGCCACTAGATGGGGACAGGGGAGTCCCGGGGAGCTGTTTTTT. Its protein product is CATRWGQGSPGELFF.

The chain carries TRBV3-1 (or the pseudogene TRBV3-2) and TRBJ2-7, with 7 nucleotides matching TRBD1. Germline V CDR1 and CDR2: LGHDT, YNNKEL (reference sequence). V dropped 6 bases and J dropped 2; count of bases not matched to a gene: 10. The CDR3 covers 15 residues. This chain's CDR3 is CASSPSGGPTYEQYF. DNA of the CDR3: TGTGCCAGCAGTCCTTCAGGGGGTCCGACCTACGAGCAGTACTTC.

V is TRBV19 and J is TRBJ2-2; 8 bases fit TRBD1. The CDR3 loop spans 14 amino acids. The junction had 10 bases not matched to a gene; V was cut back by 10 bases and J by 6 bases. Germline V gene lookup returns CDR1 LNHDA and CDR2 SQIVND (reference sequence). Written as DNA, the CDR3 is TGTGCCACCAGACAGGGGCTCTTACCCGGGGAGCTGTTTTTT. Translation gives CATRQGLLPGELFF.